This TCR beta chain was sequenced during a study of blood T cell repertoires in COVID-19. Study-wide background: Samples came from the United States, Italy and Spain, spanning acute and convalescent COVID-19. The analysed material was cDNA or gDNA that came from T cells, B-cell-depleted T cells, or PBMCs.

Per the authors' pipeline: Estimation of nucleated cell counts was performed using reference gene primer amplification. Assay: immunoSEQ multiplex PCR; the TCRdb copy retains only in-frame clones and omits some. The DNA gave D and trimming, while V, J and clone size come from that table. The table lists more than 150,000 clones, more than 85% of them singletons, with more than 0.75% in the top ten. Germline loops: CDR1 MDHEN, CDR2 SYDVKM. V dropped 3 bases and J dropped 6 bases, with 15 bases sitting between them. This CDR3 has 14 amino acids. This TCR derives from a man aged 18-30 years with acute or convalescent COVID-19. The gene calls are TRBV28 and TRBJ2-7, with D perhaps matching TRBD2 (5 bases). Sequenced input: peripheral blood. CDR3 sequence (DNA): TGTGCCAGCAGTTTTTCCGTTGGAGGAGGCGAGCAGTACGTC. Its translation is CASSFSVGGGEQYV.